This entry concerns a single T cell receptor beta chain. Seattle enrolled patients during active infection and tracked them longitudinally. The data belong to a study of blood T cell repertoires in COVID-19. Per the authors' pipeline: Reference gene primer amplification in the assay estimated nucleated cell counts. Generated by immunoSEQ multiplex PCR, the TCRdb table keeps only in-frame clones and is missing some. V and J calls and clone size are those listed in that table; D and trimming were worked out from the DNA. The sample yields over 150,000 clones, roughly 93% seen once. The CDR3 has 14 amino acids. CDR1 and CDR2 from the germline V gene are SGHRS and YFSETQ. Trimming pared 0 bases from V and 1 base from J, leaving 7 bases between.

The receptor's source is a young man with COVID-19, enrolled during active disease. The sample taken for sequencing was peripheral blood. The chain combines TRBV5-1 with TRBJ1-1, with D perhaps matching TRBD1 (6 bases). The CDR3 DNA sequence: TGCGCCAGCAGCTTGGGACAGGAGAACACTGAAGCTTTCTTT. Translated, it gives CASSLGQENTEAFF. The variable domain in full, completed from reference TRBV5-1 and TRBJ1-1, reads KAGVTQTPRYLIKTRGQQVTLSCSPISGHRSVSWYQQTPGQGLQFLFEYFSETQRNKGNFPGRFSGRQFSNSRSEMNVSTLELGDSALYLCASSLGQENTEAFFGQGTRLTVV.